This T cell receptor (beta chain) emerged from a study of blood T cell repertoires in COVID-19. Across the study: T cells, B-cell-depleted T cells, or PBMCs provided the cDNA or gDNA that served as material.

CDR1 is SEHNR, CDR2 FQNEAQ, per germline (reference sequence). Germline trimming cut 7 bases from V and 0 bases from J; bases unmatched to any gene: 21. This CDR3 region has 20 residues. Under the authors' procedure: Reference gene primers were amplified, and this amplification served to estimate nucleated cell counts. Libraries were prepared by immunoSEQ multiplex PCR; TCRdb keeps only in-frame clonotypes and omits some of them. That table supplies the V and J calls and clone size; D and trimming were determined from the DNA. The table shows 140,000 to 150,000 clones, with about 85% occurring only once. This clone has only one observation.

The chain couples TRBV7-9 to TRBJ2-5, with 9 bases fitting TRBD1. Material for sequencing was peripheral blood. The sequence derives from a human donor with COVID-19, enrolled during active disease. The donor label of this sample is uncertain. CDR3 in DNA: TGTGCCAGCACGACAAGGGGCGCGGGACAGGGTTGGAGGCACCAAGAGACCCAGTACTTC. Amino acids: CASTTRGAGQGWRHQETQYF.